The 7 T cell receptor beta chains listed next were all sequenced from one sample in a study of T cells after yellow fever vaccination. TCRdb passed the 5' RACE reads through MiXCR, listing each CDR3 protein once. Here the sample spans about 580,000 distinct CDR3 sequences, about a sixth being singletons. Sequencing was performed on PBMCs, taken about 5 days after the first yellow fever vaccination. These receptors were obtained from a man aged 18 to 30 who received the YFV17D yellow fever vaccine.

This clonotype was seen a handful of times. The chain joins TRBV6-1 to TRBJ2-2; 7 positions agree with TRBD1. CDR3 size: 13 residues. J lost 3 bases, V lost 10 bases, and 5 bases had no gene match. Germline CDR1 MNHNS, CDR2 SASEGT. The CDR3, as DNA: TGTGCCACCGGGCAGGGGGACACCGGGGAGCTGTTTTTT. Its protein is CATGQGDTGELFF.

This clonotype came up a few times. The chain links TRBV27 to TRBJ2-3; D is ambiguous. The CDR3 spans 12 residues. V dropped 6 bases and J dropped 3 bases, with 7 bases sitting between them. Germline V CDR1 and CDR2: MNHEY, SMNVEV (reference sequence). The CDR3 DNA sequence: TGTGCCAGCAGCGAGAATACAGATACGCAGTATTTT. Its protein product is CASSENTDTQYF.

The V and J genes are TRBV20-1 and TRBJ2-3, with 7 bases fitting TRBD2. The CDR3 is 15 residues long. V shed 5 bases and J 2 bases; nucleotides not matched to a gene: 10. CDR1 is DFQATT and CDR2 is SNEGSKA in the germline V gene (reference sequence). CDR3 region: CSAESSSGHTDTQYF. CDR3 DNA: TGCAGTGCTGAAAGCTCTAGCGGCCACACAGATACGCAGTATTTT.

The chain recombines TRBV5-1 with TRBJ2-5; 9 nucleotides match TRBD2. The CDR3 has 16 amino acids. Germline V gene sequence: CDR1 SGHRS, CDR2 YFSETQ. The V gene end was trimmed by 0 bases and the J gene end by 5 bases; junction bases not matched to a gene: 8. Written as DNA, the CDR3 is TGCGCCAGCAGCTTGGCCATGGCGGGGGGGGTTGAGACCCAGTACTTC. This codes for CASSLAMAGGVETQYF.

V and J are TRBV29-1 and TRBJ2-1, with a possible D match to TRBD2 (6 bases). Per germline, CDR1 SQVTM and CDR2 ANQGSEA. CDR3 length: 11 residues. With 4 bases removed from V and 9 bases from J, the gap between germline ends came to 10 bases. The CDR3 sequence: CSVGGEVEQFF. DNA of the CDR3: TGCAGCGTTGGCGGGGAGGTTGAGCAGTTCTTC.

This clonotype was picked up a small number of times. The V call is TRBV9, the J call TRBJ2-5, with a tentative D call TRBD2 (6 bases). This CDR3 is 15 amino acids long. Germline V lookup: CDR1 SGDLS, CDR2 YYNGEE. Trimming took off 0 bases at V and 4 bases at J, with 13 bases between the two ends. CDR3 residues: CASSVAGGVRETQYF. CDR3 nucleotide sequence: TGTGCCAGCAGCGTAGCTGGCGGGGTGCGAGAGACCCAGTACTTC.

This clonotype was observed a handful of times. The chain recombines TRBV29-1 with TRBJ2-3; 9 nucleotides match TRBD1. CDR1 and CDR2 (germline): SQVTM, ANQGSEA. Trimming removed 6 bases from V and 5 bases from J; junction bases left unmatched: 6. The length of the CDR3 is 13 residues. The CDR3 reads CSVGQGLVDTQYF. As DNA, the CDR3 is TGCAGCGTGGGACAGGGTCTAGTAGATACGCAGTATTTT.